Below, 12 T cell receptor beta chains from the same sample are listed, as sequenced in a study of cytomegalovirus exposure and HLA in healthy donors. PCR employed 60 Vbeta and 13 Jbeta primers. Clones were sequenced by immunoSEQ multiplex PCR, and TCRdb holds only the in-frame ones, with some missing. The sample carries some 180,000 clones, more than 75% recorded once. The sequencing input was PBMCs. Receptors originate from a woman in her 30s in good health and CMV-seropositive.

J is TRBJ1-2 and V is TRBV15; D unresolved. Trimming took 0 bases from V and 2 from J, leaving 4 bases between them. CDR1 is LNHNV and CDR2 is YYDKDF in the germline V gene (reference sequence). This CDR3 has 13 amino acids. The CDR3: CATSRDLNYGYTF. The CDR3 DNA sequence: TGTGCCACCAGCAGAGATCTAAACTATGGCTACACCTTC.

As for this clone: Other nucleotide sequences from this sample produce the same CDR3. The rearrangement joins TRBV7-9 to TRBJ1-2; tentative D call: TRBD1 (6 bases). V lost 2 bases to trimming and J lost 12 bases, with 13 bases between them. Looked up from germline, CDR1 is SEHNR and CDR2 is FQNEAQ (reference sequence). The CDR3 loop spans 12 amino acids. The CDR3 loop reads CASSLKGTSDTF. In nucleotides, the CDR3 is TGTGCCAGCAGCTTAAAAGGGACATCTGACACCTTC.

The chain joins TRBV7-9 to TRBJ2-5; the match to TRBD1 covers 7 bases. This CDR3 is 15 amino acids long. CDR1 and CDR2 from the germline V gene are SEHNR and FQNEAQ (reference sequence). After removal of 5 bases from V and 5 bases from J, the junction contained 11 bases not matched to a gene. CDR3 bases: TGTGCCAGCAGCCACGGGACAGCGCTGAGGGAGACCCAGTACTTC. This encodes CASSHGTALRETQYF.

This chain's CDR3 is CASSYPGRKGNSNQPQHF. The CDR3, as DNA: TGTGCCAGCAGTTACCCTGGAAGAAAGGGGAATAGCAATCAGCCCCAGCATTTT. The chain links TRBV27 to TRBJ1-5, with a possible D match to TRBD1 (5 bases). The CDR3 spans 18 residues. CDR1 is MNHEY, CDR2 SMNVEV, per germline (reference sequence). Trimming stripped 4 bases from V and 0 bases from J, with 19 bases between.

The CDR3: CASRAPGEPQHF. In DNA form, the CDR3 reads TGTGCCAGCAGAGCCCCAGGGGAGCCCCAGCATTTT. The V call is TRBV6-5, the J call TRBJ1-5; tentatively, D is TRBD1 (6 bases). Germline CDR1 MNHEY, CDR2 SVGAGI. There are 12 residues in the CDR3. V gave up 6 bases and J gave up 8 bases, with 11 bases separating them.

The chain uses TRBV9 and TRBJ2-1; 10 nucleotides agree with TRBD1. Trimming removed 6 bases from V and 5 bases from J; junction bases left unmatched: 5. CDR1 and CDR2 (germline): SGDLS, YYNGEE. The CDR3 has 14 amino acids. As DNA, the CDR3 is TGTGCCAGCACCCGGACAGGGGGAAACAATGAGCAGTTCTTC. This gives the protein CASTRTGGNNEQFF.

The chain couples TRBV7-2 to TRBJ1-5; TRBD1 matches 9 bases. V trimming: 3 bases; J trimming: 7 bases; junction bases outside the gene matches: 1. The CDR3 sequence is 13 residues long. Germline V gene lookup returns CDR1 SGHTA and CDR2 FQGNSA. The chain's CDR3 is CASSLTGGQPQHF. CDR3 coding DNA: TGTGCCAGCAGCTTGACAGGGGGACAGCCCCAGCATTTT.

The chain recombines TRBV5-1 with TRBJ1-3; D is unresolved. Per germline, CDR1 SGHRS and CDR2 YFSETQ. With 5 bases removed from V and 0 bases from J, the gap between germline ends came to 18 bases. The CDR3 is made up of 17 amino acids. The CDR3 DNA sequence: TGCGCCAGCAGAAACTCCGGGAGCCCCGACTCTGGAAACACCATATATTTT. It yields the protein CASRNSGSPDSGNTIYF.

The J gene is TRBJ1-4, the V gene TRBV30, with 8 nucleotides matching TRBD1. The CDR3 has 17 residues. J lost 7 bases, V lost 2 bases, and 15 bases had no gene match. Germline values: CDR1 GTSNPN, CDR2 SVGIG (reference sequence). CDR3 protein: CAWSPGQGPTRVEKLFF. The CDR3 nucleotides read TGTGCCTGGAGTCCCGGACAGGGCCCTACAAGGGTTGAAAAACTGTTTTTT. The full variable domain, rest sourced from reference TRBV30 and TRBJ1-4, is SQTIHQWPATLVQPVGSPLSLECTVEGTSNPNLYWYRQAAGRGLQLLFYSVGIGQISSEVPQNLSASRPQDRQFILSSKKLLLSDSGFYLCAWSPGQGPTRVEKLFFGSGTQLSVL.

This rearrangement joins TRBV7-2 to TRBJ2-7; 8 nucleotides match TRBD2. The CDR3 sequence is 13 residues long. Germline CDR1 reads SGHTA; CDR2 reads FQGNSA. V lost 6 bases, J lost 7 bases, and 8 bases stayed unmatched. This chain's CDR3 is CASSSTSAREQYF. The CDR3 coding sequence is TGTGCCAGCAGTTCGACTAGCGCGAGGGAGCAGTACTTC.

The V call is TRBV19, the J call TRBJ2-5, with D perhaps TRBD2 (6 bases). CDR3 length equals 15 residues. V lost 6 bases, J lost 10 bases, and 24 bases lay in between. Germline CDR1 is LNHDA and CDR2 is SQIVND (reference sequence). CDR3 bases: TGTGCCAGTAGAAATAGCGGTGGCGGGGAGGTGTTCCAGTACTTC. Its translation is CASRNSGGGEVFQYF.

This clone was counted between two and nine times. V and J are TRBV7-8 and TRBJ2-1; D might be TRBD1 (6 bases). V was shortened by 11 bases and J by 4 bases, with 12 bases between the two germline ends. CDR1 is SGHVS, CDR2 FQNEAQ, per germline. The CDR3 covers 12 residues. The CDR3 DNA sequence: TGTGCCTGTGACCAGGGGTACAATGAGCAGTTCTTC. This sequence encodes CACDQGYNEQFF.